These 2 T cell receptor beta chains came from one sample sequenced in a study of CD8 T cells in ankylosing spondylitis. TCRdb reanalysed the 5' RACE reads using MiXCR and keeps one entry per CDR3 protein. There are 150,000 to 200,000 distinct CDR3 sequences in the sample; about 20% occur only once, and 4.3% lies in the top ten. Sequenced input: blood, either unsorted or a sorted T cell fraction (not recorded which). The receptors here all came from a male donor aged 10 to 35 with ankylosing spondylitis or in good health (not recorded which).

This clonotype appeared many times. The CDR3: CSARPVGEGFAKNIQYF. In DNA, the CDR3 is TGCAGTGCAAGACCCGTAGGGGAGGGCTTTGCCAAAAACATTCAGTACTTC. This rearrangement joins TRBV20-1 to TRBJ2-4; TRBD2 matches 7 bases. Trimming removed 6 bases from V and 1 base from J; junction bases left unmatched: 15. Per germline, CDR1 DFQATT and CDR2 SNEGSKA (reference sequence). The CDR3 runs 17 residues.

This clonotype came up many times. The chain recombines TRBV12-3 or TRBV12-4 with TRBJ2-1; D is unclear. The CDR3 consists of 14 residues. The germline V and J ends were trimmed by 3 bases and 5 bases, with 11 bases remaining between them. This CDR3 reads CASSLTEEDNEQFF. CDR3 DNA: TGTGCCAGCAGTTTGACGGAAGAGGACAATGAGCAGTTCTTC.